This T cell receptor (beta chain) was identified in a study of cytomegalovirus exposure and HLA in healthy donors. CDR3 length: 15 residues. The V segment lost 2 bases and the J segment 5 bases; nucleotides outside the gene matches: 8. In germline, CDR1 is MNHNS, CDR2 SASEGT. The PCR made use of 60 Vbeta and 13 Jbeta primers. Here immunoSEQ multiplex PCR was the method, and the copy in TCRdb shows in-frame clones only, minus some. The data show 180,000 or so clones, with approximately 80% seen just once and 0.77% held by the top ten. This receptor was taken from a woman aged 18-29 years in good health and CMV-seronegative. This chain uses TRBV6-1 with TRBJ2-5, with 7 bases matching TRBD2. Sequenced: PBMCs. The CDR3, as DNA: TGTGCCAGCAGTGAAAGGGCGGGAGAGGCTGAGACCCAGTACTTC. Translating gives CASSERAGEAETQYF.